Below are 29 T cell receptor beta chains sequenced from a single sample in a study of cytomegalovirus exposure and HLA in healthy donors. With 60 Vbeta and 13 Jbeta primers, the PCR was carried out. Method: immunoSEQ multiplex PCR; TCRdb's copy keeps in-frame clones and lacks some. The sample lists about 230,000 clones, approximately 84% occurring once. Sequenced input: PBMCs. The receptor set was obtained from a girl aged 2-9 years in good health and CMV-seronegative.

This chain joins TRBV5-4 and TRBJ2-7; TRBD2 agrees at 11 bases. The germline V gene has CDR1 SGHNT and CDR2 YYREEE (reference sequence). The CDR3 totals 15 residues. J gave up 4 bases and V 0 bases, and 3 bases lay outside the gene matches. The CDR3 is CASSLVSGGAYEQYF. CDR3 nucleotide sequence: TGTGCCAGCAGCTTGGTTAGCGGGGGGGCTTACGAGCAGTACTTC.

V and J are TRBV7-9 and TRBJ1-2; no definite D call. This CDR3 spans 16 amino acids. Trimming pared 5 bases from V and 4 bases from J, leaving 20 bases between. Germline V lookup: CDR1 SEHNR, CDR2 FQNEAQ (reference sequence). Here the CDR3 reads CASSPVLGPLRYGYTF. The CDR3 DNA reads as TGTGCCAGCAGCCCCGTTCTAGGTCCCCTACGCTATGGCTACACCTTC. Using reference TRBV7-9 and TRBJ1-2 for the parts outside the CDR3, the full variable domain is DTGVSQNPRHKITKRGQNVTFRCDPISEHNRLYWYRQTLGQGPEFLTYFQNEAQLEKSRLLSDRFSAERPKGSFSTLEIQRTEQGDSAMYLCASSPVLGPLRYGYTFGSGTRLTVV.

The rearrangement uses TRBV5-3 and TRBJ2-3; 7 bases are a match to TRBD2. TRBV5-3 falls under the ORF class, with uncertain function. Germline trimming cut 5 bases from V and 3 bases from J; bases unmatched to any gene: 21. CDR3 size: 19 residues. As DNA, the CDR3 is TGTGCCAGAAGGCCTTGCGGCCGGGACTACATAAACACGACAGATACGCAGTATTTT. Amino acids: CARRPCGRDYINTTDTQYF.

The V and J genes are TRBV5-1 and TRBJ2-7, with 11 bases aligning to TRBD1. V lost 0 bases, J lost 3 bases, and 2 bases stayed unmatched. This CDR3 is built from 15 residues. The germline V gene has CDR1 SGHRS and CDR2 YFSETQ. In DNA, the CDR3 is TGCGCCAGCAGCTTGGCCGGGACAGGGGGCTACGAGCAGTACTTC. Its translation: CASSLAGTGGYEQYF.

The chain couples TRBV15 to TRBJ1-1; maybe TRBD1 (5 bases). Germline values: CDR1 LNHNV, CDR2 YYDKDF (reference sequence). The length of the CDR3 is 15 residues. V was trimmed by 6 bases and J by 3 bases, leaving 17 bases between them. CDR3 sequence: CATRRDRGGYTEAFF. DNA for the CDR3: TGTGCCACCAGAAGGGACCGTGGGGGGTACACTGAAGCTTTCTTT.

CDR3 in DNA: TGTGCCAGCAGTTTCGTGGGGGCCGGCTATGGCTACACCTTC. It codes for CASSFVGAGYGYTF. The J gene is TRBJ1-2, the V gene TRBV27, with TRBD1 as a possible D gene (6 bases). The germline gives CDR1 MNHEY, CDR2 SMNVEV (reference sequence). This CDR3 region has 14 residues. V lost 3 bases and J lost 4, with 12 bases in between.

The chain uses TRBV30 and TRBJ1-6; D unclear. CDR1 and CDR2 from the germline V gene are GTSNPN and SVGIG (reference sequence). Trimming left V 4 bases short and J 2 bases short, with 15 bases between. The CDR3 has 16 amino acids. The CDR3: CAWKHGGRAYNSPLHF. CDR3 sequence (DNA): TGTGCCTGGAAACATGGTGGGAGGGCCTATAATTCACCCCTCCACTTT.

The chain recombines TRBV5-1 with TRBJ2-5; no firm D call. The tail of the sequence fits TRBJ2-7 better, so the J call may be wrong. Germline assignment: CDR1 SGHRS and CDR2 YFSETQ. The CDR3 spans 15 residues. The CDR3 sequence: CASSLGSPSGNEQYF. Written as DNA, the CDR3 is TGCGCCAGCAGCTTGGGATCCCCCTCAGGTAACGAGCAGTACTTC.

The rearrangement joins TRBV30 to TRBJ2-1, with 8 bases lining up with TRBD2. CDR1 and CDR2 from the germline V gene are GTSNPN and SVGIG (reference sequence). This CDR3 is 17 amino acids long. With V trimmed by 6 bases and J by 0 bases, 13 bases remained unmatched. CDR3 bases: TGTGCCTGCTATTTCGCGGGAGGCCCAAGCTCCTACAATGAGCAGTTCTTC. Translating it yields CACYFAGGPSSYNEQFF.

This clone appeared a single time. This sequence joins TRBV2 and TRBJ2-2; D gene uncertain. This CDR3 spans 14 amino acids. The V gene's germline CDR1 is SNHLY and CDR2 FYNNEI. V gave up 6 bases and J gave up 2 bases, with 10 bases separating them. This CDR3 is CASRALINTGELFF. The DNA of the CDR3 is TGTGCCAGCAGAGCTCTAATTAACACCGGGGAGCTGTTTTTT.

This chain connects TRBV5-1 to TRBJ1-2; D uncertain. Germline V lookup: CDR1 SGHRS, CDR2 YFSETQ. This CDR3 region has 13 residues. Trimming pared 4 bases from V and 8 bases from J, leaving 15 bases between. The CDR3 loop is CASSKENRDGYTF. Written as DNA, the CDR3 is TGCGCCAGCAGCAAAGAGAACAGAGACGGCTACACCTTC. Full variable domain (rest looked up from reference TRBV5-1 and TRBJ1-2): KAGVTQTPRYLIKTRGQQVTLSCSPISGHRSVSWYQQTPGQGLQFLFEYFSETQRNKGNFPGRFSGRQFSNSRSEMNVSTLELGDSALYLCASSKENRDGYTFGSGTRLTVV.

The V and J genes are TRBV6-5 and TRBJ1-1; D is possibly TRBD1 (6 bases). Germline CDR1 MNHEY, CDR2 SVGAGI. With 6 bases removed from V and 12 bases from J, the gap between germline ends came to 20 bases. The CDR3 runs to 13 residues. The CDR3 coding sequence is TGTGCCAGCAGCTTGGACAGAACGGCCCTGCCTTTCTTT. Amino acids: CASSLDRTALPFF.

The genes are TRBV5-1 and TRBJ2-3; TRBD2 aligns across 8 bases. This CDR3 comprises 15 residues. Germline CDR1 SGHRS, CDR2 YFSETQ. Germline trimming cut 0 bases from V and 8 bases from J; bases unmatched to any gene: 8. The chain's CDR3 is CASSLVSGSSGTQYF. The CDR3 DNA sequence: TGCGCCAGCAGCTTGGTCAGCGGGAGTAGTGGTACGCAGTATTTT.

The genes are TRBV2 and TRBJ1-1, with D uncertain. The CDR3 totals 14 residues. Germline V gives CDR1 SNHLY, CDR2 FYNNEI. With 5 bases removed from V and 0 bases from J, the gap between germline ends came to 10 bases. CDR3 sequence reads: CASSYRGLNTEAFF. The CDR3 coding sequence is TGTGCCAGCAGTTACAGAGGGTTGAACACTGAAGCTTTCTTT.

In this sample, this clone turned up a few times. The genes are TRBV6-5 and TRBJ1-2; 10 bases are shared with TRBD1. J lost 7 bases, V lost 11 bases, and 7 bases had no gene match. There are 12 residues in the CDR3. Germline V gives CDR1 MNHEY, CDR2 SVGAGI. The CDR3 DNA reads TGTGCCGGACAGGGACAGGGGTTTGGCTACACCTTC. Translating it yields CAGQGQGFGYTF.

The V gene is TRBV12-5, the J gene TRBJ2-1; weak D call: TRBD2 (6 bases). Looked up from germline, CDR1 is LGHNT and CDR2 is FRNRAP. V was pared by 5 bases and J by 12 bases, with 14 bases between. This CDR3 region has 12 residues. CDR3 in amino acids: CASGLEGLRQFF. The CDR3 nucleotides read TGTGCTAGTGGTCTCGAGGGACTTCGGCAGTTCTTC.

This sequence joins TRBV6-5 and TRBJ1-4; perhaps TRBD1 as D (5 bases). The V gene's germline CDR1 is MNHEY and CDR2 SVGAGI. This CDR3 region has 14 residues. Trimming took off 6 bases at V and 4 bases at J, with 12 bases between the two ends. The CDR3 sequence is CASRPGSNNEKLFF. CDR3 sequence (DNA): TGTGCCAGCAGACCAGGGTCTAATAATGAAAAACTGTTTTTT.

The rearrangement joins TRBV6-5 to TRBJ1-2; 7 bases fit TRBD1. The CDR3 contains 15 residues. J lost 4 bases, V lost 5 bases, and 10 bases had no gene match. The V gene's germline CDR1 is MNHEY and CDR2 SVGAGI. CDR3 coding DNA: TGTGCCAGCAGTGCCGACAGGGTTCCTCTCTATGGCTACACCTTC. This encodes CASSADRVPLYGYTF.

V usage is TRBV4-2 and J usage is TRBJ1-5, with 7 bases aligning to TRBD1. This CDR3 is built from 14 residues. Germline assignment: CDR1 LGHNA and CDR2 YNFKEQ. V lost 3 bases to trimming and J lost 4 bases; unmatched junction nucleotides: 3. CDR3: CASSQPGQNQPQHF. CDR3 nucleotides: TGTGCCAGCAGCCAGCCGGGACAGAATCAGCCCCAGCATTTT.

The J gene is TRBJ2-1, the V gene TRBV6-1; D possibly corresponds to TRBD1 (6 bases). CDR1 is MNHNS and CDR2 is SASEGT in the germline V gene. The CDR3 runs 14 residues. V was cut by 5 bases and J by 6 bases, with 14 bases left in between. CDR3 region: CASSPGDRVNEQFF. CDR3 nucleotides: TGTGCCAGCAGTCCAGGGGATAGAGTCAATGAGCAGTTCTTC.

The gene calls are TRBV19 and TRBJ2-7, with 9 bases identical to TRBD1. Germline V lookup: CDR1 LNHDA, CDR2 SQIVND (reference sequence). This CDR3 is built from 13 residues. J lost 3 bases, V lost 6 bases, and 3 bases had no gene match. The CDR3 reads CASSRTGVYEQYF. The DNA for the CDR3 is TGTGCCAGTAGCAGGACAGGGGTCTACGAGCAGTACTTC.

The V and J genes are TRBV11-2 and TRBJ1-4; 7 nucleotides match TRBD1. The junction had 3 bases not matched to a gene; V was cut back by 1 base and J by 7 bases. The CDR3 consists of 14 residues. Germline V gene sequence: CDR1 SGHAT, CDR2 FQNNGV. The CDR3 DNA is TGTGCCAGCAGCTTAGCTCGGGACAGTGAAAAACTGTTTTTT. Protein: CASSLARDSEKLFF. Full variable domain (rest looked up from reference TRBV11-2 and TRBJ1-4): EAGVAQSPRYKIIEKRQSVAFWCNPISGHATLYWYQQILGQGPKLLIQFQNNGVVDDSQLPKDRFSAERLKGVDSTLKIQPAKLEDSAVYLCASSLARDSEKLFFGSGTQLSVL.

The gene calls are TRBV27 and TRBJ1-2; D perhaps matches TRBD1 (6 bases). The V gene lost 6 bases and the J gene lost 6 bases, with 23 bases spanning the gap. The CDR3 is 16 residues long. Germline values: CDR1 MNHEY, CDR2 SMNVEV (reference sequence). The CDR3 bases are TGTGCCAGCAGCTTACTCCCCACCAACAGGGTAGATGGCTACACCTTC. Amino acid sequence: CASSLLPTNRVDGYTF.

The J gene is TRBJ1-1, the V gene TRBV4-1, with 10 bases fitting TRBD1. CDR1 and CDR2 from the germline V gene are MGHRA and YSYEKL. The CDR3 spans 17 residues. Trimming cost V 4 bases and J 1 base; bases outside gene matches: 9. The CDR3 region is CASSPRDRGLANTEAFF. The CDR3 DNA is TGCGCCAGCAGCCCCCGGGACAGGGGCCTGGCGAACACTGAAGCTTTCTTT.

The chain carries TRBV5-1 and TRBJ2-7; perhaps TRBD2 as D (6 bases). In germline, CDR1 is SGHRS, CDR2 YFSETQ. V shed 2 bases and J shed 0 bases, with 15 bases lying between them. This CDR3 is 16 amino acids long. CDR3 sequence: CASSFGLGGLSYEQYF. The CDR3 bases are TGCGCCAGCAGCTTTGGACTTGGAGGGCTCTCCTACGAGCAGTACTTC.

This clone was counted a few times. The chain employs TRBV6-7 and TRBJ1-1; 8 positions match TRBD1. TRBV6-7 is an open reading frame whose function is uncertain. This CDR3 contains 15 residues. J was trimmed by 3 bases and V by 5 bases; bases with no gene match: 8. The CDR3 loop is CASSPDRVRDTEAFF. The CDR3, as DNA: TGTGCCAGCAGTCCGGACAGGGTTAGGGACACTGAAGCTTTCTTT.

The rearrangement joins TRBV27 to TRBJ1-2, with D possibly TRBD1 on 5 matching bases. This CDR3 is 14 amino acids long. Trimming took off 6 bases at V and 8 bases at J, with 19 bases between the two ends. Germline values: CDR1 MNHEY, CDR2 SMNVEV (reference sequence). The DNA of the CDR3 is TGTGCCAGCAGACATACCGGGGGTGGTGGAGGCTACACCTTC. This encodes CASRHTGGGGGYTF.

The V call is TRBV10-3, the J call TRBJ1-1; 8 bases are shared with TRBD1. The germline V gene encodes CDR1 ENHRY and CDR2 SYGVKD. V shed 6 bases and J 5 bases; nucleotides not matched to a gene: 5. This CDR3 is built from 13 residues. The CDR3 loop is CAISTGGWTEAFF. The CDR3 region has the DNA TGTGCCATCAGCACAGGGGGTTGGACTGAAGCTTTCTTT.

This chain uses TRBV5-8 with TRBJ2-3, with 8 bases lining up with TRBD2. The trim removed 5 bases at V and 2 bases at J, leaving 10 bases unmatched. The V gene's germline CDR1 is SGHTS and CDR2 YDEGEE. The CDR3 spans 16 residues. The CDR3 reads CASREERGPYTDTQYF. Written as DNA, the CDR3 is TGTGCCAGCAGGGAAGAGCGGGGGCCTTACACAGATACGCAGTATTTT.